This TCR beta chain originates from a study of cytomegalovirus exposure and HLA in healthy donors. Study outcomes and limitations: Versus the approximately 720-donor mean, an Asian-associated ancestry cluster reportedly showed fewer N-insertions in a later analysis. The authors enumerated around 150 TCR beta chains as linked to cytomegalovirus.

Germline assignment: CDR1 KGHSH and CDR2 LQKENI. This CDR3 contains 15 residues. V was shortened by 5 bases and J by 0 bases, with 13 bases between the two germline ends. Vbeta (60) and Jbeta (13) primers were used in the PCR. As processed by the authors: A later analysis counted about 80 million unique TCR beta chains, some 11 million shared. The table came from immunoSEQ multiplex PCR; TCRdb's copy has only in-frame clones and leaves some out. V, J and clone size reflect that table, while D and trimming were determined from the DNA. The sample comprises roughly 250,000 clones, 72% of which are singletons, and approximately 2.5% rests with the top ten. As regards this clone: Its matching antigen is unknown.

This clonotype was sampled from a female donor in good health and CMV-seronegative. J is TRBJ1-1 and V is TRBV18, with D possibly being TRBD1 (5 bases). The material sequenced was PBMCs. Here the CDR3 DNA reads TGTGCCAGCTCATCCCAGACAGCCATGAACACTGAAGCTTTCTTT. Residues: CASSSQTAMNTEAFF.